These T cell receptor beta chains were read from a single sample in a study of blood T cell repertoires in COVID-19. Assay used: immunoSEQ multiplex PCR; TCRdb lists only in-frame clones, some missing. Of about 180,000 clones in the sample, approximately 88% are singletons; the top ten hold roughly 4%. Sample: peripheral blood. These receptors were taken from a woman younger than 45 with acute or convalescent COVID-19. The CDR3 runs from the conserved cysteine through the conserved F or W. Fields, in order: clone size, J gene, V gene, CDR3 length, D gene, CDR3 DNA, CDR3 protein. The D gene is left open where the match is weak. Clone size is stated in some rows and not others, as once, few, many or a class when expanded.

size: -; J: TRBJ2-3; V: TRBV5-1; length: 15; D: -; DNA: TGCGCCAGCAGCTTGGTGGCGGGGAGCACAGATACGCAGTATTTT; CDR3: CASSLVAGSTDTQYF
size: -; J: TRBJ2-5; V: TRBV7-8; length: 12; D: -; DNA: TGTGCCAGCAGCTTAACTCGAGAGACCCAGTACTTC; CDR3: CASSLTRETQYF
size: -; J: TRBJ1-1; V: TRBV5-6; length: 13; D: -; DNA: TGTGCCAGCAGTAGGAGGGGTGCCACTGAAGCTTTCTTT; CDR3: CASSRRGATEAFF
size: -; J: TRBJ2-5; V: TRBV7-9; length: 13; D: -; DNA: TGTGCCAGCACTGCCCAAGAGAGAGAGACCCAGTACTTC; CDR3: CASTAQERETQYF
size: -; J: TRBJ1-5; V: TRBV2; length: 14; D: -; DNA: TGTGCCAGCAGTGAAGCTACAGGTTATCAGCCCCAGCATTTT; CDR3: CASSEATGYQPQHF
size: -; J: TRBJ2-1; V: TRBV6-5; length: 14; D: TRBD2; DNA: TGTGCCAGCAGGGCCCGGGGGGGCCACAATGAGCAGTTCTTC; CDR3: CASRARGGHNEQFF
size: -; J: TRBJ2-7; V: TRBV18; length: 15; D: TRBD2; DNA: TGTGCCAGCTCACCTCAGCGGGAGAGCTCCTACGAGCAGTACTTC; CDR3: CASSPQRESSYEQYF
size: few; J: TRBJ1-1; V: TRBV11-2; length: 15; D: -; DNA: TGTGCCAGCAGCTCGGTACAGGGTCGGGGCACTGAAGCTTTCTTT; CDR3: CASSSVQGRGTEAFF
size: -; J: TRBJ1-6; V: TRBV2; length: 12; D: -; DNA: TGTGCCAGCAAGAGCGATTCGTCCCCCCTCCACTTT; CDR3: CASKSDSSPLHF
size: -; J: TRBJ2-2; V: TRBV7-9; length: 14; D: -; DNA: TGTGCCAGCAGCTTAAGATCAGGGCCCGGGGAGCTGTTTTTT; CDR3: CASSLRSGPGELFF
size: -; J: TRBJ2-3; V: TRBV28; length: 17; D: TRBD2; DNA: TGTGCCAGCAGTTCCCCACCGGGACTAGCGGGGGCAGATACGCAGTATTTT; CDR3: CASSSPPGLAGADTQYF
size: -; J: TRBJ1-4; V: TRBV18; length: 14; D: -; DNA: TGTGCCAGCTCAATCCGACAGACTAATGAAAAACTGTTTTTT; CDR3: CASSIRQTNEKLFF
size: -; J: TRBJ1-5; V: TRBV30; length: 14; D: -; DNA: TGTGCCTGGAAACCCGGGGGAAGCAATCAGCCCCAGCATTTT; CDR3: CAWKPGGSNQPQHF
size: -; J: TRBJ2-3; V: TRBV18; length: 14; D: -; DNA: TGTGCCAGCTCACCAACAGTTTACACAGATACGCAGTATTTT; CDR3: CASSPTVYTDTQYF
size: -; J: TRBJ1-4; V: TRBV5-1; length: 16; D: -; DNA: TGCGCCAGCAGCTTGAGAGATATTGCAACTAATGAAAAACTGTTTTTT; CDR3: CASSLRDIATNEKLFF
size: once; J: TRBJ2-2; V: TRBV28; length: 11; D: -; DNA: TGTGCCAGCAGTTTAGAGGAGGAGCTGTTTTTT; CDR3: CASSLEEELFF
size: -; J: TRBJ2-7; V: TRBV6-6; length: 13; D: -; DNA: TGTGCCAGCAGTCAAATACCTCTAGAAGAGCAGTACTTC; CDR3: CASSQIPLEEQYF
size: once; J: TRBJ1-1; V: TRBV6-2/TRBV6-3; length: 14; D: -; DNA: TGTGCCAGCAGTTACGGGGGAGGGAGCTATGAAGCTTTCTTT; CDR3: CASSYGGGSYEAFF
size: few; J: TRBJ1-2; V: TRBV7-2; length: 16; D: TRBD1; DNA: TGTGCCAGCAGCGTAAGACAGGGGGCGCTAAGCTATGGCTACACCTTC; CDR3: CASSVRQGALSYGYTF
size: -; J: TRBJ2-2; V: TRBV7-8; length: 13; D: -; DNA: TGTGCCAGCAGCCACCCCAGCGCCGGGGAGCTGTTTTTT; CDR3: CASSHPSAGELFF
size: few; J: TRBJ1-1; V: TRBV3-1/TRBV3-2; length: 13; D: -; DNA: TGTGCCAGCAGCCAAGCTCGGGACACCGAAGCTTTCTTT; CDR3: CASSQARDTEAFF
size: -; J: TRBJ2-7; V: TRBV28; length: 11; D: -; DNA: TGTGCCAGCAGTTGGGGCGACGAGCAGTACTTC; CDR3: CASSWGDEQYF
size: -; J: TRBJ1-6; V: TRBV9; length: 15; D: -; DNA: TGTGCCAGCAGGGCCGATGGGGGGACGGGGTCACCCCTCCACTTT; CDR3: CASRADGGTGSPLHF
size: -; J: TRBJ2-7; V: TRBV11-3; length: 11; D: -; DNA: TGTGCCAGCAGCTCCGGACTGCGGCAGTACTTC; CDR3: CASSSGLRQYF
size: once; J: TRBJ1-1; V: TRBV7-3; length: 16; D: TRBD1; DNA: TGTGCCACCCTCGAAGTTTCTGGGACAGGGGATATTGGGGCTTTCTTT; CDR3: CATLEVSGTGDIGAFF
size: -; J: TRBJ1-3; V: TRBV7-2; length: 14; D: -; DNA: TGTGCCAGCAGCTTAAGGGGCTTTGTGGACACCATATATTTT; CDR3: CASSLRGFVDTIYF
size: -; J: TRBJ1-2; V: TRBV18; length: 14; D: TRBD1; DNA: TGTGCCAGCTCGCCGGGACAGGGTGACTATGGCTACACCTTC; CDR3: CASSPGQGDYGYTF